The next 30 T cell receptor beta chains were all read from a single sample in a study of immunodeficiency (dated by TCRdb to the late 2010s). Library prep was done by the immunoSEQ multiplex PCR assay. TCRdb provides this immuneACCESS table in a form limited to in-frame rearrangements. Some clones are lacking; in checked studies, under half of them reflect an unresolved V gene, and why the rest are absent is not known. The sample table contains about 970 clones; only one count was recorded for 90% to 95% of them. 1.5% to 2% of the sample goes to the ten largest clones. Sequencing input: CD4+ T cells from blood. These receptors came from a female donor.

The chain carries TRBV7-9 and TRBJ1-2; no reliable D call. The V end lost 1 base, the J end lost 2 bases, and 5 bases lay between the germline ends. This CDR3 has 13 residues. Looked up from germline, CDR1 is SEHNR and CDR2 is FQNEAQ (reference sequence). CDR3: CASSLGQNYGYTF. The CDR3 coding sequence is TGTGCCAGCAGCTTAGGGCAGAACTATGGCTACACCTTC.

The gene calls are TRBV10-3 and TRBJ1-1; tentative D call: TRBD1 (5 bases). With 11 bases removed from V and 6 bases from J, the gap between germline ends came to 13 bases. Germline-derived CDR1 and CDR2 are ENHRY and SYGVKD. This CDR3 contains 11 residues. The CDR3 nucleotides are TGTGCCGCCAGGGTTGACGCTGAAGCTTTCTTT. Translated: CAARVDAEAFF.

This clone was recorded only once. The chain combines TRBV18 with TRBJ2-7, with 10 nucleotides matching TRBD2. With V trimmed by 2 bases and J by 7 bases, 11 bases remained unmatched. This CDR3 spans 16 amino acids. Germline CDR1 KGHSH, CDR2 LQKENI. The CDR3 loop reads CASSPILAGDSGEQYF. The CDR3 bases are TGTGCCAGCTCACCAATCCTAGCGGGAGATTCGGGGGAGCAGTACTTC.

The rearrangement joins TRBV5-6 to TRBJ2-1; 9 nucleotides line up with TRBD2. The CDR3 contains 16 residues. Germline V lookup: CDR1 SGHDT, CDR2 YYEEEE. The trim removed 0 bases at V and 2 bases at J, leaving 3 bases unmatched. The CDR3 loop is CASSLEAGGTYNEQFF. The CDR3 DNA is TGTGCCAGCAGCTTGGAGGCGGGAGGGACCTACAATGAGCAGTTCTTC.

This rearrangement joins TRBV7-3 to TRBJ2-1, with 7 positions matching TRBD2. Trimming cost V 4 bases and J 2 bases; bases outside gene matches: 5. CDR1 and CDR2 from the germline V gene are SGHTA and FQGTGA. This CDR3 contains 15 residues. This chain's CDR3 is CASSSSGVAYNEQFF. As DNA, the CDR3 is TGTGCCAGCAGCTCAAGCGGGGTGGCCTACAATGAGCAGTTCTTC.

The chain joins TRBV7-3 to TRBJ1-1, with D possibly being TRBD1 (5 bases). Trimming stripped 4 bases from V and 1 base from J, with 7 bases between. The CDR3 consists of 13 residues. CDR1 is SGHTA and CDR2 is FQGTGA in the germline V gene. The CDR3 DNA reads TGTGCCAGCAGCTCAACAGGGAACACTGAAGCTTTCTTT. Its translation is CASSSTGNTEAFF.

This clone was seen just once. In DNA, the CDR3 is TGTGCCAGCTCACGGGAGGATATGGTCACCGGGGAGCTGTTTTTT. This codes for CASSREDMVTGELFF. V usage is TRBV18 and J usage is TRBJ2-2, with a tentative D call TRBD2 (6 bases). This CDR3 is built from 15 residues. Germline V gene data show CDR1 as KGHSH and CDR2 as LQKENI. Trimming removed 4 bases at V and 4 bases at J, with 13 bases between. The variable domain in full, completed from reference TRBV18 and TRBJ2-2, reads NAGVMQNPRHLVRRRGQEARLRCSPMKGHSHVYWYRQLPEEGLKFMVYLQKENIIDESGMPKERFSAEFPKEGPSILRIQQVVRGDSAAYFCASSREDMVTGELFFGEGSRLTVL.

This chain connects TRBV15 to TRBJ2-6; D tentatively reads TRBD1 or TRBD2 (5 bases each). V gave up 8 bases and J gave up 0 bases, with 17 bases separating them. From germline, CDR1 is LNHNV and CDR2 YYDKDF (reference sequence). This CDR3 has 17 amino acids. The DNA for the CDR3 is TGTGCCACCTCCAGGGAGATCGGGGACTCTGGGGCCAACGTCCTGACTTTC. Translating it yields CATSREIGDSGANVLTF.

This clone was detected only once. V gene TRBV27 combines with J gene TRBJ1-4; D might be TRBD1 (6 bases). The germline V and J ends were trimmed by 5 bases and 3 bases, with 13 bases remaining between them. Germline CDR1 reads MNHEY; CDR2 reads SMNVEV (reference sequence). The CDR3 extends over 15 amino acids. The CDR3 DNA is TGTGCCAGCAGTCCGCGGGGGGCGGCTAATGAAAAACTGTTTTTT. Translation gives CASSPRGAANEKLFF.

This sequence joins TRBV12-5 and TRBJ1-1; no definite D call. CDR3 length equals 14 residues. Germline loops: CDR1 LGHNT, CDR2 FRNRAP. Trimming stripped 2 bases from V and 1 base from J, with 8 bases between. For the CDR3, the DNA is TGTGCTAGTGGTTTGCTTCGGTCGAACACTGAAGCTTTCTTT. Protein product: CASGLLRSNTEAFF.

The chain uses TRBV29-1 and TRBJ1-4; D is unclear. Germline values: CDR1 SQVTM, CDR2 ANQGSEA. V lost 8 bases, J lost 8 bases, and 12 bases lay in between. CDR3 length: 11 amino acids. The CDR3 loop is CSFAEGEKLFF. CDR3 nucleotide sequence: TGCAGCTTCGCGGAGGGAGAAAAACTGTTTTTT.

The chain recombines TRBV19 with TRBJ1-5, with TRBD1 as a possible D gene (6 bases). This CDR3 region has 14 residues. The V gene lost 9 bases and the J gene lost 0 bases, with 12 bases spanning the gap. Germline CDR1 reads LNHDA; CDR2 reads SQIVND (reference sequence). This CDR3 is CASDRDNSNQPQHF. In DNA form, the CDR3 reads TGTGCCAGCGACCGGGACAATAGCAATCAGCCCCAGCATTTT.

The CDR3 nucleotides read TGTGCCAGCAGCCGGGGAAGCGGGCGCACCTTTTACGAGCAGTACTTC. It yields the protein CASSRGSGRTFYEQYF. The chain is built from TRBV11-3 and TRBJ2-7, with a possible D match to TRBD2 (6 bases). Trimming removed 5 bases from V and 4 bases from J, with 21 bases in between. This CDR3 region has 16 residues. The germline gives CDR1 SGHNT, CDR2 YENEEA. Drawing the rest from reference TRBV11-3 and TRBJ2-7, the complete variable domain is EAGVVQSPRYKIIEKKQPVAFWCNPISGHNTLYWYLQNLGQGPELLIRYENEEAVDDSQLPKDRFSAERLKGVDSTLKIQPAELGDSAVYLCASSRGSGRTFYEQYFGPGTRLTVT.

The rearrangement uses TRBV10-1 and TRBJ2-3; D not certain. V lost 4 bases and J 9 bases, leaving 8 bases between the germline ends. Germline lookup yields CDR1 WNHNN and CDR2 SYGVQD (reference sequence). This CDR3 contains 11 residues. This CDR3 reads CASSATKTQYF. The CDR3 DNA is TGCGCCAGCAGTGCGACCAAGACGCAGTATTTT.

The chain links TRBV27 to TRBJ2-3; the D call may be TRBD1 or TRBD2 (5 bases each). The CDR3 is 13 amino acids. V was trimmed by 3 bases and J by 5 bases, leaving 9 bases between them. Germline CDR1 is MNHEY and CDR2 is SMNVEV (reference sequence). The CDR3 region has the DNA TGTGCCAGCAGTTTGGGGACCGGAGATACGCAGTATTTT. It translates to CASSLGTGDTQYF.

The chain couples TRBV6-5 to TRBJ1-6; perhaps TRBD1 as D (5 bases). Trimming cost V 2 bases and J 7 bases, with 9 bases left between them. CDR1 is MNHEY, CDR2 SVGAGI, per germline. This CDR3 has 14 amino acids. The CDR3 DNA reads TGTGCCAGCAGTTACGTGGGGGTCAATTCACCCCTCCACTTT. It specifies CASSYVGVNSPLHF.

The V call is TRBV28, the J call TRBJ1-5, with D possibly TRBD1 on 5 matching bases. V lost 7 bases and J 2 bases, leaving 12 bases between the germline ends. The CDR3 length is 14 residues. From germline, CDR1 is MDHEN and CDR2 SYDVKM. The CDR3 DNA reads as TGTGCCAGCAACCTTCGGGGGGGCAATCAGCCCCAGCATTTT. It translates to CASNLRGGNQPQHF.

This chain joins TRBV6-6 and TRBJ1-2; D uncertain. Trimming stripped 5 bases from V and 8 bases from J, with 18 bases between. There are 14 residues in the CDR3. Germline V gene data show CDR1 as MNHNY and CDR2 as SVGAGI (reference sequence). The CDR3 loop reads CASSPGPMAEGYTF. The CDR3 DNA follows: TGTGCCAGCAGTCCGGGCCCGATGGCGGAGGGCTACACCTTC.

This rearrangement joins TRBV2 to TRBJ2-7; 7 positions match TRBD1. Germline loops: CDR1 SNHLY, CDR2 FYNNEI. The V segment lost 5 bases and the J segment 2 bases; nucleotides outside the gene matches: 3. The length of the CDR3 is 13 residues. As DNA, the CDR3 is TGTGCCAGCAGTACGGGACAGACCTACGAGCAGTACTTC. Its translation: CASSTGQTYEQYF.

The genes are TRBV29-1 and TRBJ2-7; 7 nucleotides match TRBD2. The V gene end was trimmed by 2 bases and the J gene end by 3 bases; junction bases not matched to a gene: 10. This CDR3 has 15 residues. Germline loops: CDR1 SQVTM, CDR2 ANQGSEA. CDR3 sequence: CSVEWRGRGVYEQYF. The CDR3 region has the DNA TGCAGCGTTGAATGGAGGGGCCGGGGGGTCTACGAGCAGTACTTC.

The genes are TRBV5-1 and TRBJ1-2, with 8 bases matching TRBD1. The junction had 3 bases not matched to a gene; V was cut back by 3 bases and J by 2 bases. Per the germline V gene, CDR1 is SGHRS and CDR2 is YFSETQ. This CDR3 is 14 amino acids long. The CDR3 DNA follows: TGCGCCAGCAGCTCTGGACAGGGAAACTATGGCTACACCTTC. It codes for CASSSGQGNYGYTF.

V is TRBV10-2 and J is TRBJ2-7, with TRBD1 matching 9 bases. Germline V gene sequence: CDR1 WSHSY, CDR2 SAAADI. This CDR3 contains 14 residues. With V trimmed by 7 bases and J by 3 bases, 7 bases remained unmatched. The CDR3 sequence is CASTRTGESYEQYF. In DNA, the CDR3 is TGCGCCAGCACCCGGACAGGGGAAAGCTACGAGCAGTACTTC.

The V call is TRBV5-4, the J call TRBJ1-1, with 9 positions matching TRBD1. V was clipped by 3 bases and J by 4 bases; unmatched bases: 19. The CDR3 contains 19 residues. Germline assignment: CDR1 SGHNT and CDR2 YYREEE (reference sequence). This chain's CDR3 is CASSSPTTAKQGAITEAFF. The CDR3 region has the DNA TGTGCCAGCAGCTCGCCAACAACCGCAAAACAGGGGGCAATCACTGAAGCTTTCTTT.

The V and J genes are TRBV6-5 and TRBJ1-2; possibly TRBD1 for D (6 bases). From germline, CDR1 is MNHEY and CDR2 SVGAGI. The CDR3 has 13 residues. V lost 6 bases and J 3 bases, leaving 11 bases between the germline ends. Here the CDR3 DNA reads TGTGCCAGCAGCTGGACAGACTACTATGGCTACACCTTC. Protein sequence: CASSWTDYYGYTF.

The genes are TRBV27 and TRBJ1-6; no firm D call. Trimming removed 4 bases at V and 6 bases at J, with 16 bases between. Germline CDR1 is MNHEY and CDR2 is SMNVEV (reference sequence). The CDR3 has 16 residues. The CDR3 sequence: CASSYSPTTLNSPLHF. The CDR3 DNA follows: TGTGCCAGCAGTTACAGTCCCACCACTCTTAATTCACCCCTCCACTTT.

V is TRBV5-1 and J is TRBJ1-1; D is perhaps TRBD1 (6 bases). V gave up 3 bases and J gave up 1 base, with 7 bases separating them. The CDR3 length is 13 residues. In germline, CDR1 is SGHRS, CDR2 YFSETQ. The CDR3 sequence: CASSSTGNTEAFF. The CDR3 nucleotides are TGCGCCAGCAGCTCGACAGGGAACACTGAAGCTTTCTTT.

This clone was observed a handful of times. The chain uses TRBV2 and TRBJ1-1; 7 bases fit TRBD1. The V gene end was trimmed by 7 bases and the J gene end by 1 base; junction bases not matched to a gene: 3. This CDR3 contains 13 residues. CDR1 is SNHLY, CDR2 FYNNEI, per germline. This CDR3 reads CASKTGTNTEAFF. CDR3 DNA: TGTGCCAGCAAGACAGGGACGAACACTGAAGCTTTCTTT. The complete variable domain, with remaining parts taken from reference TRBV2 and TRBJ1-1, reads EPEVTQTPSHQVTQMGQEVILRCVPISNHLYFYWYRQILGQKVEFLVSFYNNEISEKSEIFDDQFSVERPDGSNFTLKIRSTKLEDSAMYFCASKTGTNTEAFFGQGTRLTVV.

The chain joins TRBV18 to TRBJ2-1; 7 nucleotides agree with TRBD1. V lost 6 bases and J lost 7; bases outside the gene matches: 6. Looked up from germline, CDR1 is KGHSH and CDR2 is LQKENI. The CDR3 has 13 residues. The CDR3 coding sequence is TGTGCCAGCTCTCTCCAGGGGGTAAATGAGCAGTTCTTC. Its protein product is CASSLQGVNEQFF.

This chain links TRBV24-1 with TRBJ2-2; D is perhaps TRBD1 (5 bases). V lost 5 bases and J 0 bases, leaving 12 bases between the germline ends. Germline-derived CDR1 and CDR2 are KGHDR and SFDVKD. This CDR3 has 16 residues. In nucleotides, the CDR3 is TGTGCCACCAGTGCCATACAGACAGCGAACACCGGGGAGCTGTTTTTT. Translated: CATSAIQTANTGELFF.

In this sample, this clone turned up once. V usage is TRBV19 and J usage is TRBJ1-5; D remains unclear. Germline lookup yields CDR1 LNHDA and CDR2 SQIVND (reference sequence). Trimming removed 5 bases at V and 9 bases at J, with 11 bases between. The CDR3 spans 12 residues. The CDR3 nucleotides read TGTGCCAGTAGTGAACCCCGGCGGCCCCAGCATTTT. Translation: CASSEPRRPQHF. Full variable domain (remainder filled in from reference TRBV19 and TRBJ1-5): DGGITQSPKYLFRKEGQNVTLSCEQNLNHDAMYWYRQDPGQGLRLIYYSQIVNDFQKGDIAEGYSVSREKKESFPLTVTSAQKNPTAFYLCASSEPRRPQHFGDGTRLSIL.